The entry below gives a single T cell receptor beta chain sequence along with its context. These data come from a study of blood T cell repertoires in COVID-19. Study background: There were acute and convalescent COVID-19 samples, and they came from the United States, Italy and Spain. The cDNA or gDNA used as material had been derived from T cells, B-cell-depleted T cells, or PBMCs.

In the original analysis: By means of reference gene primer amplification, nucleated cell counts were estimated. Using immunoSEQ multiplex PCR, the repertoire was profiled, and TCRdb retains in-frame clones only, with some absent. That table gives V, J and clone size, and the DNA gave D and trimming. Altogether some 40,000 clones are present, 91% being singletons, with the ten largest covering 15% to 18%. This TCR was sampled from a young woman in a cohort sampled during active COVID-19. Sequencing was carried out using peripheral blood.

The DNA of the CDR3 is TGTGCCAGCAGCGTAGGGGCGGGAAGCACCTACGAGCAGTACTTC. Its translation: CASSVGAGSTYEQYF. The V and J genes are TRBV9 and TRBJ2-7; D may be TRBD2 (6 bases). This CDR3 is built from 15 residues. V lost 0 bases and J 2 bases, leaving 12 bases between the germline ends. The germline CDR1 and CDR2 sequences are SGDLS and YYNGEE.